The 15 T cell receptor beta chains in this list originate from one sample, sequenced in a study of cytomegalovirus exposure and HLA in healthy donors. Clones were read by immunoSEQ multiplex PCR, and TCRdb kept only the in-frame ones, dropping some. The data show some 200,000 clones, around 80% seen once. The material sequenced was PBMCs. The source of these receptors is a woman in her 30s in good health and CMV-seropositive.

V is TRBV6-1 and J is TRBJ2-2; the D is unclear. Trimming pared 4 bases from V and 0 bases from J, leaving 6 bases between. This CDR3 region has 14 residues. In germline, CDR1 is MNHNS, CDR2 SASEGT. The CDR3, as DNA: TGTGCCAGCAGTGGGCGGCCGAACACCGGGGAGCTGTTTTTT. Translated: CASSGRPNTGELFF.

The genes are TRBV6-1 and TRBJ1-1, with unresolved D. V lost 2 bases and J lost 3, with 16 bases in between. Germline V gene data show CDR1 as MNHNS and CDR2 as SASEGT. The CDR3 consists of 16 residues. CDR3 residues: CASSESPTLGDTEAFF. CDR3 sequence (DNA): TGTGCCAGCAGTGAATCTCCCACCCTCGGGGACACTGAAGCTTTCTTT.

The genes are TRBV5-6 and TRBJ2-7, with 7 bases fitting TRBD2. With 3 bases clipped from V and 2 bases from J, the junction kept 2 bases outside the gene matches. Germline CDR1 SGHDT, CDR2 YYEEEE. The CDR3 runs to 13 residues. The CDR3 is CASSSGGTYEQYF. The CDR3 bases are TGTGCCAGCAGCTCGGGGGGTACCTACGAGCAGTACTTC.

This clone was observed a few times. The chain carries TRBV2 and TRBJ1-5; D not resolved. The germline gives CDR1 SNHLY, CDR2 FYNNEI. V dropped 0 bases and J dropped 7 bases, with 4 bases sitting between them. The CDR3 totals 12 residues. The DNA for the CDR3 is TGTGCCAGCAGTGAAGCTCGGCAGCCCCAGCATTTT. Translated: CASSEARQPQHF.

The V call is TRBV28, the J call TRBJ2-2; no firm D call. V was trimmed by 4 bases and J by 1 base, leaving 7 bases between them. The CDR3 length is 14 residues. CDR1 is MDHEN and CDR2 is SYDVKM in the germline V gene. DNA of the CDR3: TGTGCCAGCAGTTCGGTGCGGAACACCGGGGAGCTGTTTTTT. Residues: CASSSVRNTGELFF.

This chain uses TRBV6-1 with TRBJ1-4; D gene ambiguous. The length of the CDR3 is 16 residues. Germline values: CDR1 MNHNS, CDR2 SASEGT. V dropped 2 bases and J dropped 8 bases, with 18 bases sitting between them. The CDR3 DNA follows: TGTGCCAGCAGTGAATTTGACGGGTTCCGGGTGGAAAAACTGTTTTTT. It translates to CASSEFDGFRVEKLFF.

The count of this clone is one. V is TRBV5-1 and J is TRBJ1-1, with 7 bases that match TRBD1. Looked up from germline, CDR1 is SGHRS and CDR2 is YFSETQ. J was trimmed by 5 bases and V by 3 bases; bases with no gene match: 16. The CDR3 length is 17 residues. The CDR3 coding sequence is TGCGCCAGCAGCTCCTTGATGGTAGGGGGCCCTTGGACTGAAGCTTTCTTT. Its protein product is CASSSLMVGGPWTEAFF.

J is TRBJ2-7 and V is TRBV28, with 10 bases fitting TRBD2. Trimming removed 9 bases from V and 5 bases from J; junction bases left unmatched: 7. Germline assignment: CDR1 MDHEN and CDR2 SYDVKM. The CDR3 is made up of 13 amino acids. CDR3 DNA sequence: TGTGCCAGTTCTAGCGGGAGTACCCACGAGCAGTACTTC. It codes for CASSSGSTHEQYF.

This chain uses TRBV27 with TRBJ1-1; the match to TRBD1 covers 9 bases. This CDR3 is 14 amino acids long. V was pared by 3 bases and J by 4 bases, with 3 bases of the junction left unmatched. The V gene's germline CDR1 is MNHEY and CDR2 SMNVEV (reference sequence). The CDR3 here is CASSFEDRGTEAFF. The CDR3 DNA sequence: TGTGCCAGCAGTTTCGAGGACAGGGGCACTGAAGCTTTCTTT.

The chain recombines TRBV7-2 with TRBJ2-2; D is ambiguous. The CDR3 totals 11 residues. V dropped 6 bases and J dropped 11 bases, with 10 bases sitting between them. From germline, CDR1 is SGHTA and CDR2 FQGNSA. CDR3 in DNA: TGTGCCAGCAGAGCTTGGGCCGAGCTGTTTTTT. This translates into CASRAWAELFF.

This sequence joins TRBV9 and TRBJ1-1; a possible D gene is TRBD1 (5 bases). The V gene lost 5 bases and the J gene lost 2 bases, with 10 bases spanning the gap. CDR3 length: 13 residues. CDR1 is SGDLS and CDR2 is YYNGEE in the germline V gene. The CDR3 loop is CASSIQGNTEAFF. DNA of the CDR3: TGTGCCAGCAGTATTCAGGGTAACACTGAAGCTTTCTTT.

This clone was found once. The genes are TRBV30 and TRBJ1-1, with D perhaps TRBD1 (5 bases). This CDR3 has 15 residues. Germline values: CDR1 GTSNPN, CDR2 SVGIG (reference sequence). Between the trimmed V and J ends, which lost 2 bases and 4 bases, there was a span of 17 bases. CDR3 sequence reads: CAWSFLQVVRTEAFF. In nucleotides, the CDR3 is TGTGCCTGGAGTTTCCTACAGGTGGTGCGCACTGAAGCTTTCTTT.

The chain carries TRBV5-4 and TRBJ1-2; weak D call: TRBD1 (6 bases). Germline V CDR1 and CDR2: SGHNT, YYREEE (reference sequence). The CDR3 contains 13 residues. The V end lost 4 bases, the J end lost 8 bases, and 15 bases lay between the germline ends. CDR3 sequence (DNA): TGTGCCAGCAGCCAGACAGGCACCGGCGGCTACACCTTC. Translating it yields CASSQTGTGGYTF.

The V gene is TRBV2, the J gene TRBJ1-2; weak D call: TRBD1 (6 bases). The CDR3 contains 15 residues. Trimming shortened V by 4 bases and J by 3 bases, and 15 bases separated the two germline ends. Germline values: CDR1 SNHLY, CDR2 FYNNEI. In DNA form, the CDR3 reads TGTGCCAGCAGTGGGGTAGAGGACAGCTACTATGGCTACACCTTC. Its protein is CASSGVEDSYYGYTF.

V is TRBV14 and J is TRBJ2-7; 7 bases are a match to TRBD1. The CDR3 consists of 16 residues. J lost 0 bases, V lost 3 bases, and 8 bases had no gene match. The germline gives CDR1 SGHDN, CDR2 FVKESK. For the CDR3, the DNA is TGTGCCAGCAGCCAGAGAGTCCGGGACAGCTCCTACGAGCAGTACTTC. It encodes CASSQRVRDSSYEQYF.